The 8 T cell receptor beta chains below come from one sample, sequenced in a study of OX40 agonist ivuxolimab in advanced cancers. The assay was immunoSEQ multiplex PCR, and TCRdb's table has in-frame clones only and misses some. The sample has 120,000 or so clones; over 85% are singletons. The material was CD4+ or CD8+ T cells sorted from blood, obtained in a trial of the OX40 agonist ivuxolimab. These receptors came from an adult with an advanced solid tumor such as melanoma, head and neck, liver or kidney cancer.

The chain couples TRBV4-2 to TRBJ1-4; D is undetermined. Trimming left V 4 bases short and J 4 bases short, with 19 bases between. The CDR3 has 17 residues. The germline gives CDR1 LGHNA, CDR2 YNFKEQ. CDR3 loop: CASSPLGWEGNNEKLFF. CDR3 bases: TGTGCCAGCAGCCCCCTGGGATGGGAGGGAAATAATGAAAAACTGTTTTTT.

The chain couples TRBV20-1 to TRBJ2-1, with TRBD2 matching 8 bases. Germline CDR1 is DFQATT and CDR2 is SNEGSKA (reference sequence). J gave up 9 bases and V 6 bases, and 4 bases lay outside the gene matches. This CDR3 region has 11 residues. CDR3 nucleotide sequence: TGCAGTGCAAGGACTAGCAGTGAGCAGTTCTTC. Its protein product is CSARTSSEQFF.

This clone was found a few times. The J gene is TRBJ1-1, the V gene TRBV9; tentatively, D is TRBD1 (6 bases). This CDR3 spans 15 amino acids. Trimming took 0 bases from V and 1 from J, leaving 10 bases between them. Per germline, CDR1 SGDLS and CDR2 YYNGEE. CDR3 region: CASSVVGGGNTEAFF. For the CDR3, the DNA is TGTGCCAGCAGCGTAGTGGGGGGCGGGAACACTGAAGCTTTCTTT. The full variable domain, rest sourced from reference TRBV9 and TRBJ1-1, is DSGVTQTPKHLITATGQRVTLRCSPRSGDLSVYWYQQSLDQGLQFLIQYYNGEERAKGNILERFSAQQFPDLHSELNLSSLELGDSALYFCASSVVGGGNTEAFFGQGTRLTVV.

This clone was recorded once. This chain joins TRBV5-1 and TRBJ2-7; 7 bases are a match to TRBD2. The CDR3 sequence is 14 residues long. Germline V gene data show CDR1 as SGHRS and CDR2 as YFSETQ. Germline trimming cut 0 bases from V and 7 bases from J; bases unmatched to any gene: 7. CDR3 bases: TGCGCCAGCAGCTTGGCGGTAGCGGGTTCGGAGCAGTACTTC. This encodes CASSLAVAGSEQYF.

This chain links TRBV6-5 with TRBJ2-5, with D maybe TRBD1 (5 bases). The CDR3 consists of 15 residues. CDR1 is MNHEY, CDR2 SVGAGI, per germline. Trimming took 4 bases from V and 5 from J, leaving 17 bases between them. The CDR3 sequence is CASSSRALGAETQYF. The CDR3 DNA is TGTGCCAGCAGTTCCAGGGCCCTCGGCGCGGAGACCCAGTACTTC.

The chain employs TRBV6-1 and TRBJ2-1; 10 bases are shared with TRBD2. Trimming cost V 4 bases and J 7 bases; bases outside gene matches: 7. The CDR3 is made up of 15 amino acids. Germline CDR1 and CDR2: MNHNS and SASEGT. The CDR3 DNA reads TGTGCCAGCAGTGCAACTAGCGGGACGACAAATGAGCAGTTCTTC. The encoded protein is CASSATSGTTNEQFF.

The chain is built from TRBV7-8 and TRBJ2-1; the D call may be TRBD1 or TRBD2 (6 bases each). The length of the CDR3 is 16 residues. The germline V and J ends were trimmed by 5 bases and 3 bases, with 17 bases remaining between them. Germline V gene lookup returns CDR1 SGHVS and CDR2 FQNEAQ. CDR3 protein: CASSLVAGGSYNEQFF. The CDR3 nucleotides read TGTGCCAGCAGCCTCGTGGCCGGGGGCAGCTACAATGAGCAGTTCTTC.

The CDR3 DNA reads TGTGCCAGTAGTATAGGAGGAGGGGTGGAGGAAAAACTGTTTTTT. This translates into CASSIGGGVEEKLFF. This sequence joins TRBV19 and TRBJ1-4; maybe TRBD1 (5 bases). Germline values: CDR1 LNHDA, CDR2 SQIVND (reference sequence). The V and J ends lost 1 base and 8 bases respectively, with 14 bases between them. This CDR3 contains 15 residues.